This entry lists 12 T cell receptor beta chains sequenced from one sample in a study of CD8 T cells in Susac syndrome. cDNA came from around 0.5 to 1 ug RNA primed by random hexamers. TCRdb re-called the immunoSEQ multiplex PCR reads with MiXCR, one entry per CDR3 protein. The table records some 180,000 distinct CDR3 sequences, 90% to 95% of them present only once. The source material was CD4+ T cells from PBMCs. The receptors stem from a human donor with Susac syndrome.

The rearrangement links TRBV9 to TRBJ1-1; D unresolved. This CDR3 region has 14 residues. Germline V gene sequence: CDR1 SGDLS, CDR2 YYNGEE. V dropped 4 bases and J dropped 3 bases, with 13 bases sitting between them. CDR3 amino acids: CASSPEVEDTEAFF. The CDR3 nucleotides are TGTGCCAGCAGCCCAGAGGTGGAAGACACTGAAGCTTTCTTT.

The chain recombines TRBV30 with TRBJ2-3; the match to TRBD2 covers 12 bases. J lost 5 bases, V lost 0 bases, and 0 bases had no gene match. Germline loops: CDR1 GTSNPN, CDR2 SVGIG (reference sequence). This CDR3 comprises 14 residues. As DNA, the CDR3 is TGTGCCTGGAGTGTGGGACTAGCGGGAGATACGCAGTATTTT. This translates into CAWSVGLAGDTQYF.

The chain joins TRBV20-1 to TRBJ2-5; the match to TRBD1 covers 7 bases. Per the germline V gene, CDR1 is DFQATT and CDR2 is SNEGSKA (reference sequence). This CDR3 region has 14 residues. V lost 0 bases, J lost 1 base, and 2 bases stayed unmatched. The CDR3 nucleotides read TGCAGTGCTAGAGATTGGGACAGCCAAGAGACCCAGTACTTC. Translation: CSARDWDSQETQYF.

The rearrangement uses TRBV7-2 and TRBJ1-2, with D maybe TRBD1 (5 bases). The V and J ends lost 3 bases and 5 bases respectively, with 13 bases between them. CDR1 is SGHTA, CDR2 FQGNSA, per germline. The CDR3 has 14 amino acids. Written as DNA, the CDR3 is TGTGCCAGCAGCTTCTTCAGGGCAGATTATGGCTACACCTTC. Residues: CASSFFRADYGYTF.

The chain is built from TRBV12-3 or TRBV12-4 and TRBJ2-5, with D maybe TRBD2 (6 bases). With 6 bases removed from V and 2 bases from J, the gap between germline ends came to 16 bases. The CDR3 runs 15 residues. The CDR3 nucleotides read TGTGCCAGCAGCATGGGGGGTGGACGTCAAGAGACCCAGTACTTC. Protein product: CASSMGGGRQETQYF.

The gene calls are TRBV7-2 and TRBJ1-3, with D unclear. Trimming took 2 bases from V and 3 from J, leaving 5 bases between them. CDR1 is SGHTA, CDR2 FQGNSA, per germline. The CDR3 totals 13 residues. As DNA, the CDR3 is TGTGCCAGCAGCTTACTGGTTGGAAACACCATATATTTT. Encoded protein: CASSLLVGNTIYF. Combining the CDR3 with reference TRBV7-2 and TRBJ1-3 gives the whole variable domain GAGVSQSPSNKVTEKGKDVELRCDPISGHTALYWYRQSLGQGLEFLIYFQGNSAPDKSGLPSDRFSAERTGGSVSTLTIQRTQQEDSAVYLCASSLLVGNTIYFGEGSWLTVV.

This clonotype has only one observation. The CDR3 DNA follows: TGCAGTGCTAGTACTAGCGGGAGGGGGGTAGGGAATGAGCAGTTCTTC. Amino acid sequence: CSASTSGRGVGNEQFF. The chain joins TRBV20-1 to TRBJ2-1, with 13 bases lining up with TRBD2. Losses at the gene ends were 3 bases for V and 7 bases for J; bases not matched to a gene: 9. This CDR3 spans 16 amino acids. CDR1 and CDR2 from the germline V gene are DFQATT and SNEGSKA (reference sequence).

This chain joins TRBV7-2 and TRBJ2-1; maybe TRBD2 (5 bases). The germline V gene has CDR1 SGHTA and CDR2 FQGNSA. The CDR3 covers 15 residues. V was pared by 5 bases and J by 0 bases, with 11 bases between. CDR3 sequence: CASSARASSYNEQFF. For the CDR3, the DNA is TGTGCCAGCAGCGCGAGGGCTAGCTCCTACAATGAGCAGTTCTTC.

The V gene is TRBV2, the J gene TRBJ1-2; D is unclear. The germline CDR1 and CDR2 sequences are SNHLY and FYNNEI. The CDR3 is 14 residues long. Trimming shortened V by 3 bases and J by 3 bases, and 11 bases separated the two germline ends. The CDR3 DNA follows: TGTGCCAGCAGTGAGGACGGACCCTACTATGGCTACACCTTC. Protein product: CASSEDGPYYGYTF.

V and J are TRBV4-3 and TRBJ1-1, with TRBD1 matching over 8 bases. V lost 4 bases to trimming and J lost 7 bases; unmatched junction nucleotides: 5. Germline V gene lookup returns CDR1 LGHNA and CDR2 YSLEER. The CDR3 is 13 amino acids. As DNA, the CDR3 is TGCGCCAGCAGCCGCCAGGGGGCTGGTGAAGCTTTCTTT. It translates to CASSRQGAGEAFF.

The chain couples TRBV3-1 to TRBJ1-1, with unresolved D. Germline CDR1 reads LGHDT; CDR2 reads YNNKEL (reference sequence). The CDR3 has 13 amino acids. Trimming left V 0 bases short and J 6 bases short, with 8 bases between. Here the CDR3 DNA reads TGTGCCAGCAGCCAAGAGGTAGTGGCTGAAGCTTTCTTT. Protein: CASSQEVVAEAFF.

The chain recombines TRBV19 with TRBJ2-1, with 8 bases lining up with TRBD2. Germline V gene data show CDR1 as LNHDA and CDR2 as SQIVND (reference sequence). V lost 3 bases to trimming and J lost 4 bases; unmatched junction nucleotides: 5. CDR3 length: 15 residues. This CDR3 is CASSMARGAYNEQFF. The CDR3 bases are TGTGCCAGTAGTATGGCGCGGGGGGCTTACAATGAGCAGTTCTTC.